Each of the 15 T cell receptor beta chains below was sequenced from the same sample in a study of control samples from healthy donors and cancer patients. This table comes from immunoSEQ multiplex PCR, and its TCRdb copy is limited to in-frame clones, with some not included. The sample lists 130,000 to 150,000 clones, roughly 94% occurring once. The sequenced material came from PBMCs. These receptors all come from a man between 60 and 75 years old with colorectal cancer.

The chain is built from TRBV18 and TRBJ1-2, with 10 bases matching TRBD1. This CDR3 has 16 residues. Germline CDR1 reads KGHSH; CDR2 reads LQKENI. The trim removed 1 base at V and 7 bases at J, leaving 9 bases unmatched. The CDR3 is CASSPQGTGVQSGYTF. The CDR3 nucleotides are TGTGCCAGCTCACCACAGGGGACAGGGGTACAGTCTGGCTACACCTTC.

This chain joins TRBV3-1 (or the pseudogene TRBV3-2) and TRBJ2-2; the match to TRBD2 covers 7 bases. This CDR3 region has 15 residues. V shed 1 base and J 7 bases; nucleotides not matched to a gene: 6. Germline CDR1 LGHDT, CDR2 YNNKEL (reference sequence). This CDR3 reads CASSQAGGRVGELFF. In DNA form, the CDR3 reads TGTGCCAGCAGCCAAGCGGGGGGTAGGGTCGGGGAGCTGTTTTTT.

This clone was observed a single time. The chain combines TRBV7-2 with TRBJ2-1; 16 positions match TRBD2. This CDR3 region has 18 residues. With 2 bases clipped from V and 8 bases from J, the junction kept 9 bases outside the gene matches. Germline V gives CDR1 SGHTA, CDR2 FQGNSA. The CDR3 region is CASSLPGTSGGAEHEQFF. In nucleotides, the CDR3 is TGTGCCAGCAGCTTACCCGGGACTAGCGGGGGGGCTGAACATGAGCAGTTCTTC.

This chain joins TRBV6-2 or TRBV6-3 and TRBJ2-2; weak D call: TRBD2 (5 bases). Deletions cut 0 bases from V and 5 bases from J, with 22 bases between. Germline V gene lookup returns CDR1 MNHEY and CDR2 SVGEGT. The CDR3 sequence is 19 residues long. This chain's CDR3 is CASSYSSLNVGVPTGELFF. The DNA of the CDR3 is TGTGCCAGCAGTTACTCTTCGCTTAACGTCGGGGTACCTACCGGGGAGCTGTTTTTT.

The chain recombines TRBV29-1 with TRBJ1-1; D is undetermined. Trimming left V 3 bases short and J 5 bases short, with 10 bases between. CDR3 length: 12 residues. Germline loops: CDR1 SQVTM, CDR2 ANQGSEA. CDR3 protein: CSVDVPWTEAFF. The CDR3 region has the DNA TGCAGCGTTGATGTCCCCTGGACTGAAGCTTTCTTT.

CDR3: CASSDHHVLNTEAFF. The CDR3, as DNA: TGCGCCAGCAGTGACCACCACGTTCTGAACACTGAAGCTTTCTTT. The V and J genes are TRBV10-2 and TRBJ1-1; D is ambiguous. Per the germline V gene, CDR1 is WSHSY and CDR2 is SAAADI. This CDR3 is 15 amino acids long. V lost 3 bases and J 0 bases, leaving 11 bases between the germline ends.

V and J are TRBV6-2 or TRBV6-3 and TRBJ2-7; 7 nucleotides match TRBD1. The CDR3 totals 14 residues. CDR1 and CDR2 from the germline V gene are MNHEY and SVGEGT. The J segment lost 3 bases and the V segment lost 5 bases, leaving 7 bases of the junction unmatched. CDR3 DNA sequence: TGTGCCAGCAGTGAGACAGGGTTTCTCTACGAGCAGTACTTC. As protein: CASSETGFLYEQYF.

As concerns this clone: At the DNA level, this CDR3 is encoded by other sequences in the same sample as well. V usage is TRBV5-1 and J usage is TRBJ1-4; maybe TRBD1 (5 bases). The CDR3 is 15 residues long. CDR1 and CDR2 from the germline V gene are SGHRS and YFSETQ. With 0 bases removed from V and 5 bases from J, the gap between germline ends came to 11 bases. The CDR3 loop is CASSLVGGTNEKLFF. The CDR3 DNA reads TGCGCCAGCAGCTTGGTGGGGGGTACGAATGAAAAACTGTTTTTT.

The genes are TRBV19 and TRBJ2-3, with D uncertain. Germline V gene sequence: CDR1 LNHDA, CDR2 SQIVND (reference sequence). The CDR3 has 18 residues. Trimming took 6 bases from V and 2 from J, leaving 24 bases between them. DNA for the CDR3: TGTGCCAGTAGAGGTCGGAAGGGCCGACCAATTAACACAGATACGCAGTATTTT. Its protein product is CASRGRKGRPINTDTQYF.

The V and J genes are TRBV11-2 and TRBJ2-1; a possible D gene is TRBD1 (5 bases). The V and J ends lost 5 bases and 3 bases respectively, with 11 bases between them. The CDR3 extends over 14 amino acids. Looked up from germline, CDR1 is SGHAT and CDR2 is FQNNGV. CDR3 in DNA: TGTGCCAGCAGCCCCAGGGTAGACTACAATGAGCAGTTCTTC. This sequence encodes CASSPRVDYNEQFF.

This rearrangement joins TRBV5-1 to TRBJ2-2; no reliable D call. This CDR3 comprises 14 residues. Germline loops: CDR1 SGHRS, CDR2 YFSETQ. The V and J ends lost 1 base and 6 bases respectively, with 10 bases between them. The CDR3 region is CASSLRWSSGELFF. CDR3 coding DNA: TGCGCCAGCAGCTTGAGGTGGTCTTCCGGGGAGCTGTTTTTT.

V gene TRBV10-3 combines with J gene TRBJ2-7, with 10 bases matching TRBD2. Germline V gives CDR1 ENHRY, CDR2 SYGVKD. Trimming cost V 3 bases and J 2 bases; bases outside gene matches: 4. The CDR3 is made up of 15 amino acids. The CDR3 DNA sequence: TGTGCCATCAGTGAATCTAGCGGGGGTACCTACGAGCAGTACTTC. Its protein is CAISESSGGTYEQYF.

The DNA for the CDR3 is TGCGCCAGCAGCAAGTCTAGCACAGATACGCAGTATTTT. Amino acid sequence: CASSKSSTDTQYF. The chain uses TRBV5-1 and TRBJ2-3; no reliable D call. This CDR3 comprises 13 residues. Between the trimmed V and J ends, which lost 4 bases and 0 bases, there was a span of 6 bases. Germline CDR1 and CDR2: SGHRS and YFSETQ.

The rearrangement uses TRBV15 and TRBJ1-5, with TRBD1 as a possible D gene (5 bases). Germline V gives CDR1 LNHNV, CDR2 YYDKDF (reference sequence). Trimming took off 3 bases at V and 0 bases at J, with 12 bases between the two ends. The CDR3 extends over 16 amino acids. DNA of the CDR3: TGTGCCACCAGCAGTATGACAGAAAATAGCAATCAGCCCCAGCATTTT. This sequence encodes CATSSMTENSNQPQHF.

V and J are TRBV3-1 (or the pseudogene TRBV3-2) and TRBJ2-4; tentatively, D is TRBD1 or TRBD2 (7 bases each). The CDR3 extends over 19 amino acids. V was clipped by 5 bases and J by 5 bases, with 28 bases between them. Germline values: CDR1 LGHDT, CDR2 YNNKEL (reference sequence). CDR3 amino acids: CASSSQGGASSGLQNIQYF. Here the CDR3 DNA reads TGTGCCAGCAGCAGCCAGGGGGGGGCCTCCTCGGGCTTACAAAACATTCAGTACTTC.